The clone carrying this TCR beta chain was picked up many times. Its antigen is unknown. This sample stems from a study of post-analysis software for immune sequencing data. The study, taken as a whole, reports: TRBV segments more frequent in patients than in controls numbered roughly 5 and included TRBV5-6, TRBV5-1 and TRBV20-1.

This CDR3 is built from 15 residues. Germline CDR1 is MDHEN and CDR2 is SYDVKM. V lost 4 bases and J 8 bases, leaving 18 bases between the germline ends. TCR beta libraries were prepared from cDNA with unique molecular identifiers. TCRdb re-called the PCR reads through MiXCR, storing one row per CDR3 protein. The repertoire holds 250,000 to 300,000 distinct CDR3 sequences, 35% to 45% seen once, with under 5.5% in the top ten. This rearrangement joins TRBV28 to TRBJ2-1; D possibly matches TRBD1 or TRBD2 (6 bases each). The receptor was derived from a girl aged 5-17 years with multiple sclerosis. Sequenced sample: blood. CDR3 sequence reads: CASSSPGAPGYEQFF. In nucleotides, the CDR3 is TGTGCCAGCAGTTCCCCGGGGGCGCCTGGTTATGAGCAGTTCTTC.